One sample yielded the 25 T cell receptor beta chains listed below, sequenced in a study of graft-versus-host responses after intestinal transplantation. These TCRs' antigens remain unknown. Using immunoSEQ multiplex PCR, the repertoire was profiled, and TCRdb retains in-frame clones only, with some absent. The table shows approximately 99,000 clones, with about nine tenths occurring only once. Source: unstimulated CD4+ T cells sorted from spleen or lymph node cells, taken before transplant. The receptors stem from a human donor who was the organ donor for an intestinal transplant.

As concerns this clone: Other DNA sequences in this sample translate to the same CDR3. This sequence joins TRBV7-2 and TRBJ2-3; D remains unclear. CDR3 length: 12 residues. V dropped 5 bases and J dropped 2 bases, with 5 bases sitting between them. Germline V gene sequence: CDR1 SGHTA, CDR2 FQGNSA. For the CDR3, the DNA is TGTGCCAGCAGCCCGTACACAGATACGCAGTATTTT. Translated: CASSPYTDTQYF.

This chain uses TRBV7-9 with TRBJ1-4; D is unresolved. V was trimmed by 1 base and J by 7 bases, leaving 13 bases between them. The CDR3 contains 15 residues. Germline V gives CDR1 SEHNR, CDR2 FQNEAQ (reference sequence). In DNA form, the CDR3 reads TGTGCCAGCAGCTTAGGAGACACGGAGGGTGAAAAACTGTTTTTT. It yields the protein CASSLGDTEGEKLFF.

The V call is TRBV4-3, the J call TRBJ2-2; weak D call: TRBD1 (6 bases). This CDR3 has 18 amino acids. Germline assignment: CDR1 LGHNA and CDR2 YSLEER. The V end was cut by 4 bases, the J end by 4 bases, with 22 bases between. The DNA of the CDR3 is TGCGCCAGCAGCCGCGACCGGACAGCACCGTCGGGCACCGGGGAGCTGTTTTTT. This sequence encodes CASSRDRTAPSGTGELFF.

To note about this clone: Compared with germline, one end of the junction differs, possibly owing to a read error. This chain joins TRBV9 and TRBJ2-3; 10 bases line up with TRBD1. This CDR3 has 15 residues. CDR1 and CDR2 (germline): SGDLS, YYNGEE. The CDR3 is CASSVMTGGTDTQYF. The CDR3, as DNA: TGTGCCAGCAGCGTAATGACAGGGGGCACGGATACGCAGTATTTT.

This chain connects TRBV11-2 to TRBJ2-1; a possible D gene is TRBD2 (6 bases). In germline, CDR1 is SGHAT, CDR2 FQNNGV. The CDR3 runs to 15 residues. V dropped 4 bases and J dropped 6 bases, with 16 bases sitting between them. The CDR3 reads CASSSRSGVGNEQFF. As DNA, the CDR3 is TGTGCCAGCAGCTCCCGTTCGGGGGTTGGCAATGAGCAGTTCTTC.

V and J are TRBV7-2 and TRBJ2-7; TRBD1 matches at 7 bases. CDR1 and CDR2 (germline): SGHTA, FQGNSA. This CDR3 has 13 residues. With V trimmed by 6 bases and J by 6 bases, 8 bases remained unmatched. DNA of the CDR3: TGTGCCAGCAGGGCGACAGGGAGAGGCGAGCAGTACTTC. This encodes CASRATGRGEQYF.

The rearrangement joins TRBV7-2 to TRBJ1-2; D is ambiguous. The germline V gene encodes CDR1 SGHTA and CDR2 FQGNSA. With 1 base removed from V and 8 bases from J, the gap between germline ends came to 17 bases. This CDR3 spans 15 amino acids. The CDR3 sequence: CASSLDGLLARGYTF. DNA for the CDR3: TGTGCCAGCAGCTTAGATGGCCTGCTCGCTAGAGGCTACACCTTC.

This clone is a singleton in its sample. The chain recombines TRBV6-5 with TRBJ2-1; D unresolved. CDR1 is MNHEY, CDR2 SVGAGI, per germline. Trimming pared 6 bases from V and 4 bases from J, leaving 16 bases between. The CDR3 is 15 amino acids. Written as DNA, the CDR3 is TGTGCCAGCAGCCACACAGCCACGCCTTACAATGAGCAGTTCTTC. This codes for CASSHTATPYNEQFF.

This clone was detected only once. The chain couples TRBV6-5 to TRBJ1-2; D gene uncertain. Per the germline V gene, CDR1 is MNHEY and CDR2 is SVGAGI. The V gene lost 10 bases and the J gene lost 4 bases, with 13 bases spanning the gap. There are 12 residues in the CDR3. CDR3 in DNA: TGTGCCATTCTTGACGGAGCCTATGGCTACACCTTC. The encoded protein is CAILDGAYGYTF.

The chain links TRBV7-3 to TRBJ2-7; 7 nucleotides agree with TRBD2. CDR1 and CDR2 from the germline V gene are SGHTA and FQGTGA. There are 13 residues in the CDR3. Trimming removed 4 bases from V and 5 bases from J; junction bases left unmatched: 5. The CDR3 bases are TGTGCCAGCAGCTCAGGACTAGGCGACGAGCAGTACTTC. It codes for CASSSGLGDEQYF.

The V gene is TRBV5-6, the J gene TRBJ1-3; tentatively, D is TRBD1 (6 bases). V gave up 0 bases and J gave up 4 bases, with 17 bases separating them. The CDR3 extends over 17 amino acids. Germline V CDR1 and CDR2: SGHDT, YYEEEE. The CDR3 sequence: CASSLDPTGRRGNTIYF. The CDR3, as DNA: TGTGCCAGCAGCTTGGATCCGACAGGCCGAAGGGGAAACACCATATATTTT.

V is TRBV7-6 and J is TRBJ2-3; possibly TRBD2 for D (6 bases). Trimming pared 5 bases from V and 0 bases from J, leaving 21 bases between. Looked up from germline, CDR1 is SGHVS and CDR2 is FNYEAQ. The CDR3 contains 18 residues. CDR3 amino acids: CASSRIRAGSSSTDTQYF. The DNA for the CDR3 is TGTGCCAGCAGCCGAATTAGGGCGGGGTCATCTAGCACAGATACGCAGTATTTT.

The CDR3: CASSIRGTGVLNEQFF. CDR3 bases: TGTGCCAGTAGTATTCGGGGAACAGGGGTTCTCAATGAGCAGTTCTTC. The chain joins TRBV19 to TRBJ2-1, with 7 bases matching TRBD1. There are 16 residues in the CDR3. Germline V lookup: CDR1 LNHDA, CDR2 SQIVND (reference sequence). V dropped 3 bases and J dropped 6; count of bases not matched to a gene: 11.

The V and J genes are TRBV5-4 and TRBJ1-6, with a tentative D call TRBD1 (5 bases). V was clipped by 2 bases and J by 6 bases, with 15 bases between them. Germline CDR1 reads SGHNT; CDR2 reads YYREEE (reference sequence). The length of the CDR3 is 16 residues. The CDR3: CASSLGRVHSNSPLHF. The DNA for the CDR3 is TGTGCCAGCAGCTTAGGCAGGGTCCACTCTAATTCACCCCTCCACTTT.

The chain combines TRBV5-1 with TRBJ2-7; possible D gene TRBD1, 7 bases. The CDR3 is 15 amino acids. Trimming took 5 bases from V and 2 from J, leaving 17 bases between them. Germline CDR1 reads SGHRS; CDR2 reads YFSETQ. CDR3 DNA sequence: TGCGCCAGCAGGTGGGGAGGACAGGCTGCCTACGAGCAGTACTTC. Protein: CASRWGGQAAYEQYF.

The chain has TRBV7-2 and TRBJ2-7, with 10 bases fitting TRBD2. Germline V gene sequence: CDR1 SGHTA, CDR2 FQGNSA. There are 16 residues in the CDR3. With V trimmed by 2 bases and J by 4 bases, 8 bases remained unmatched. The CDR3 loop reads CASSLPRAGGLYEQYF. The CDR3 DNA reads as TGTGCCAGCAGCTTACCGAGAGCGGGGGGGCTATACGAGCAGTACTTC.

The chain has TRBV4-2 and TRBJ2-2; the match to TRBD1 covers 7 bases. CDR3 length: 16 amino acids. Trimming removed 3 bases from V and 7 bases from J; junction bases left unmatched: 11. Looked up from germline, CDR1 is LGHNA and CDR2 is YNFKEQ. CDR3: CASSQVDRDRNGELFF. The CDR3 nucleotides are TGTGCCAGCAGCCAGGTCGACAGGGACAGAAACGGGGAGCTGTTTTTT.

The sample holds one count of this clone. V and J are TRBV11-2 and TRBJ2-3; 7 bases are shared with TRBD1. The CDR3 loop spans 18 amino acids. Germline V lookup: CDR1 SGHAT, CDR2 FQNNGV. J gave up 6 bases and V 5 bases, and 20 bases lay outside the gene matches. The CDR3 reads CASSPYWGTVRLQDTQYF. The CDR3 DNA is TGTGCCAGCAGCCCATATTGGGGGACAGTTCGGCTCCAGGATACGCAGTATTTT.

The genes are TRBV25-1 and TRBJ2-7; no clear D. V lost 4 bases, J lost 7 bases, and 11 bases lay in between. The CDR3 consists of 12 residues. Looked up from germline, CDR1 is MGHDK and CDR2 is SYGVNS. The CDR3: CASSVGPGEQYF. CDR3 in DNA: TGTGCCAGCAGTGTAGGTCCGGGTGAGCAGTACTTC.

V gene TRBV5-1 combines with J gene TRBJ2-5; D is unclear. CDR3 length: 11 amino acids. The V gene lost 0 bases and the J gene lost 7 bases, with 4 bases spanning the gap. Germline CDR1 and CDR2: SGHRS and YFSETQ. CDR3 bases: TGCGCCAGCAGCTTGGGCGCGACCCAGTACTTC. Translation: CASSLGATQYF.

The chain couples TRBV5-8 to TRBJ2-3, with D hard to call. This CDR3 comprises 14 residues. CDR1 is SGHTS, CDR2 YDEGEE, per germline. The V end was cut by 1 base, the J end by 1 base, with 7 bases between. The CDR3 bases are TGTGCCAGCAGCTTGTGGGCCGGCACAGATACGCAGTATTTT. It encodes CASSLWAGTDTQYF.

The chain joins TRBV4-3 to TRBJ2-5; 11 bases line up with TRBD1. The CDR3 is 20 amino acids. Germline-derived CDR1 and CDR2 are LGHNA and YSLEER. The V segment lost 2 bases and the J segment 6 bases; nucleotides outside the gene matches: 20. DNA of the CDR3: TGCGCCAGCAGCCAACGTGGACAGGGGGCCCAGGAGGGCGCAAAGAAGACCCAGTACTTC. Its translation: CASSQRGQGAQEGAKKTQYF.

The chain is built from TRBV5-1 and TRBJ2-6; TRBD1 agrees at 7 bases. The V gene end was trimmed by 3 bases and the J gene end by 2 bases; junction bases not matched to a gene: 5. This CDR3 spans 16 amino acids. The germline V gene encodes CDR1 SGHRS and CDR2 YFSETQ. Here the CDR3 reads CASSSPGTAGANVLTF. CDR3 bases: TGCGCCAGCAGCTCACCGGGGACAGCTGGGGCCAACGTCCTGACTTTC.

The chain carries TRBV4-2 and TRBJ2-7; 8 positions match TRBD1. Germline assignment: CDR1 LGHNA and CDR2 YNFKEQ. V gave up 3 bases and J gave up 3 bases; unmatched junction bases: 7. The CDR3 length is 15 residues. The CDR3 loop is CASSQARQGIYEQYF. In DNA form, the CDR3 reads TGTGCCAGCAGCCAGGCCCGACAGGGGATCTACGAGCAGTACTTC.

The V gene is TRBV7-3, the J gene TRBJ2-2; D is perhaps TRBD2 (6 bases). Germline CDR1 reads SGHTA; CDR2 reads FQGTGA. CDR3 length equals 15 residues. Deletions cut 1 base from V and 3 bases from J, with 9 bases between. CDR3 loop: CASSLSRGDTGELFF. In DNA form, the CDR3 reads TGTGCCAGCAGCTTAAGTCGCGGGGACACCGGGGAGCTGTTTTTT.